This T cell receptor (beta chain) appears in the sequencing data of a study of CD8+ T cells in alopecia areata. Stated treatment: oral pan-JAK inhibitor, 5-10 mg twice daily. The researchers isolated CD4+ and CD8+ T cells from PBMCs by sorting. This clone was observed a few times. Its antigen remains unidentified. Isolated RNA was reverse transcribed into cDNA used as the sequencing template. The data were produced by immunoSEQ multiplex PCR, yet TCRdb's version contains in-frame clones alone and is incomplete. The data contain under 350,000 clones, about 62% of them singletons. The V end was cut by 4 bases, the J end by 7 bases, with 17 bases between. Per germline, CDR1 GTSNPN and CDR2 SVGIG (reference sequence). This CDR3 spans 15 amino acids. Study results and limitations: For patients receiving tofacitinib, scalp clonality and expanded CD8+ clones among the top 100 significantly decreased.

This sequence originates from a human donor with alopecia areata. V gene TRBV30 combines with J gene TRBJ1-6; D is possibly TRBD1 (5 bases). Sequencing used CD4+ T cells sorted from blood, obtained at week 24, from a patient treated with tofacitinib. This CDR3 is CAWNPHRGWNSPLHF. The CDR3 bases are TGTGCCTGGAACCCCCATAGGGGTTGGAATTCACCCCTCCACTTT.